These 4 T cell receptor beta chains came from one sample sequenced in a study of shared clonotypes between healthy human individuals. Measured with immunoSEQ multiplex PCR; TCRdb has only the in-frame clones, and not every one. The table lists roughly 2,500,000 clones, roughly 93% of them singletons. Sequenced: naive CD4+ T cells from PBMCs. Subset denoted: CD45RA+ positively selected. The receptors stem from a man aged 18 to 29 in good health. Some clones in this sample may be carry-over from other donors' samples.

The rearrangement links TRBV9 to TRBJ1-3; no definite D call. CDR3 length: 15 amino acids. Germline-derived CDR1 and CDR2 are SGDLS and YYNGEE. V dropped 0 bases and J dropped 0 bases, with 7 bases sitting between them. The CDR3 reads CASSVDPSSGNTIYF. DNA for the CDR3: TGTGCCAGCAGCGTAGATCCGAGCTCTGGAAACACCATATATTTT.

The V call is TRBV6-5, the J call TRBJ2-1; 7 bases are a match to TRBD2. The CDR3 has 15 amino acids. CDR1 and CDR2 (germline): MNHEY, SVGAGI. The V gene end was trimmed by 2 bases and the J gene end by 8 bases; junction bases not matched to a gene: 9. The DNA of the CDR3 is TGTGCCAGCAGTTACGATCGGACTAGAGGCTATGAGCAGTTCTTC. Translation: CASSYDRTRGYEQFF.

The rearrangement joins TRBV27 to TRBJ2-7; 7 bases are a match to TRBD1. Trimming removed 5 bases from V and 0 bases from J; junction bases left unmatched: 7. The CDR3 has 15 residues. Per the germline V gene, CDR1 is MNHEY and CDR2 is SMNVEV (reference sequence). Written as DNA, the CDR3 is TGTGCCAGCAGTAAAACAGGGGCAAGCTCCTACGAGCAGTACTTC. Amino acid sequence: CASSKTGASSYEQYF.

The J gene is TRBJ2-5, the V gene TRBV9; D gene ambiguous. The CDR3 loop spans 13 amino acids. CDR1 SGDLS and CDR2 YYNGEE come from the germline V gene. V gave up 4 bases and J gave up 5 bases, with 12 bases separating them. The CDR3 region has the DNA TGTGCCAGCAGCCCCCAGCTTCTGGAGACCCAGTACTTC. It translates to CASSPQLLETQYF.